One and the same sample provided the 14 T cell receptor beta chains below, sequenced in a study of tumor-infiltrating lymphocytes in primary liver carcinoma. Scientists recovered RNA and DNA together from roughly 21-30 mg of unsorted bulk tissue. Total RNA (roughly 540 ng) served as template for TCR beta cDNA synthesis primed by a constant-region primer. ARM-PCR, slightly modified, supplied the TCR beta libraries through three nested multiplex PCR rounds. Primers for the first two PCR rounds were TRBV1-TRBV30 forward primers and a C-beta reverse primer (approximately 9 cycles per round). TCRdb re-analysed the multiplex PCR reads in MiXCR, keeping a single row per CDR3 protein. The sample comprises approximately 92,000 distinct CDR3 sequences, about 70% of which are singletons, and around 25% rests with the top ten. The sequencing sample was made of tumor-adjacent normal liver tissue. The receptors come from a man in his forties with primary liver carcinoma and hepatitis B virus infection.

Concerning this clonotype: A much larger clone lies a single base off, so this may be a read error. The CDR3 carries no conserved terminal phenylalanine or tryptophan, so it likely arises from a read error. The CDR3 nucleotides are TGTGCCAGCAGCTCTAATAAGGATGGACGGGAGACCCAGTACGTC. Amino acid sequence: CASSSNKDGRETQYV. This chain joins TRBV13 and TRBJ2-5, with D unresolved. V was pared by 4 bases and J by 5 bases, with 17 bases between. The CDR3 length is 15 residues. Germline-derived CDR1 and CDR2 are PRHDT and FYEKMQ (reference sequence).

V and J are TRBV5-1 and TRBJ2-7; TRBD1 aligns across 7 bases. The V segment lost 5 bases and the J segment 0 bases; nucleotides outside the gene matches: 2. Germline CDR1 reads SGHRS; CDR2 reads YFSETQ. The CDR3 runs to 13 residues. CDR3 protein: CASREGASYEQYF. For the CDR3, the DNA is TGCGCCAGCAGAGAGGGGGCCTCCTACGAGCAGTACTTC.

Worth noting for this clonotype: A much larger clone is a single base away; this may be a read error. The chain recombines TRBV6-5 with TRBJ1-3, with D unclear. The CDR3 covers 17 residues. CDR1 is MNHEY and CDR2 is SVGAGI in the germline V gene. The CDR3 region has the DNA TGTGCCAGCAGTTACTCGGCAGCCCGGTTCTCTGGAATCACCATATATTTT. This gives the protein CASSYSAARFSGITIYF.

On this clonotype: Since no conserved phenylalanine or tryptophan closes the CDR3, a read error is the likely cause. V gene TRBV6-5 combines with J gene TRBJ2-2; tentative D call: TRBD2 (5 bases). The CDR3 extends over 15 amino acids. Per the germline V gene, CDR1 is MNHEY and CDR2 is SVGAGI. The CDR3 DNA reads TGTGTCAGTAGTTACTCGAATTCCGGGGCCGGGGAGCTGTTTTTA. It translates to CVSSYSNSGAGELFL.

A note on this clonotype: One end of the junction does not line up with germline, which may come from a read error. This chain links TRBV20-1 with TRBJ2-1, with no clear D. The CDR3 is made up of 15 amino acids. Germline CDR1 DFQATT, CDR2 SNEGSKA (reference sequence). This CDR3 reads CSASVGFNYYNEKFF. CDR3 coding DNA: TGCAGTGCTAGCGTGGGGTTTAACTACTACAATGAGAAGTTCTTC.

On this clonotype: Germline and junction disagree at one end, which may indicate a read error. V is TRBV12-3 or TRBV12-4 and J is TRBJ1-1; D is perhaps TRBD1 (5 bases). There are 15 residues in the CDR3. CDR3 amino acids: CVSSFNGGGDTEAFF. The DNA of the CDR3 is TGTGTCAGCAGTTTTAACGGGGGTGGAGACACTGAAGCTTTCTTT.

A note on this clonotype: The junction does not match germline at one end; this may be a read error. The chain uses TRBV5-6 and TRBJ2-1, with TRBD2 matching over 12 bases. CDR3 length: 16 residues. Germline V lookup: CDR1 SGHDT, CDR2 YYEEEE. The CDR3 DNA is TGTGCCAGGAGCTTAGCACTAGCGGGAGGTTACAATGAGCAGTTCTTC. It specifies CARSLALAGGYNEQFF.

Regarding this clonotype: At one end, the junction sequence differs from germline, possibly due to a read error. The J gene is TRBJ1-2, the V gene TRBV28; 8 nucleotides line up with TRBD1. The germline gives CDR1 MDHEN, CDR2 SYDVKM. CDR3 length: 14 residues. CDR3 in DNA: TGTGTCAGCAGTTACCCAGGGGGCGGCTATGGCTACACCTTC. This gives the protein CVSSYPGGGYGYTF.

This clonotype has more than one count but fewer than ten. A read error may explain this, as a much larger clone is one base away. V is TRBV5-4 and J is TRBJ2-1, with 14 bases matching TRBD2. Germline assignment: CDR1 SGHNT and CDR2 YYREEE (reference sequence). V was clipped by 0 bases and J by 6 bases; unmatched bases: 2. The CDR3 has 16 residues. The CDR3 protein is CASSLGLAGGSNEQFF. The CDR3 DNA is TGTGCCAGCAGCTTGGGACTAGCGGGAGGGTCCAATGAGCAGTTCTTC.

This clonotype was seen ten or more times. The rearrangement links TRBV29-1 to TRBJ2-3; perhaps TRBD2 as D (5 bases). Germline V gene data show CDR1 as SQVTM and CDR2 as ANQGSEA. CDR3 length: 14 amino acids. Trimming pared 7 bases from V and 2 bases from J, leaving 16 bases between. The CDR3 bases are TGCAGCGACATCCTGCGGGTTACCACAGATACGCAGTATTTT. It translates to CSDILRVTTDTQYF.

In the case of this clonotype: A much bigger clone sits one base away, suggesting this may be a read error. This rearrangement joins TRBV6-5 to TRBJ2-7; D unresolved. The germline V gene encodes CDR1 MNHEY and CDR2 SVGAGI. V was cut by 2 bases and J by 13 bases, with 12 bases left in between. This CDR3 spans 11 amino acids. CDR3 coding DNA: TGTGCCAGCAGTTACGCTCCCCTGTTTTACTTC. Its protein product is CASSYAPLFYF.

The CDR3: CASRSGRANEQFF. In DNA form, the CDR3 reads TGTGCCAGTAGAAGCGGGAGGGCCAATGAGCAGTTCTTC. The chain joins TRBV19 to TRBJ2-1; 10 bases agree with TRBD2. The germline V gene encodes CDR1 LNHDA and CDR2 SQIVND (reference sequence). The CDR3 runs to 13 residues. V trimming: 6 bases; J trimming: 6 bases; junction bases outside the gene matches: 2. The full variable domain, in which reference TRBV19 and TRBJ2-1 provide the parts outside the CDR3, is DGGITQSPKYLFRKEGQNVTLSCEQNLNHDAMYWYRQDPGQGLRLIYYSQIVNDFQKGDIAEGYSVSREKKESFPLTVTSAQKNPTAFYLCASRSGRANEQFFGPGTRLTVL.

At least ten counts were recorded for this clonotype. As DNA, the CDR3 is TGTGCCATCGGGGGGGGGACAGTTCACAATGAGCAGTTCTTC. This sequence encodes CAIGGGTVHNEQFF. The chain employs TRBV10-3 and TRBJ2-1; either TRBD1 or TRBD2 may supply D (7 bases each). Germline CDR1 reads ENHRY; CDR2 reads SYGVKD. This CDR3 is built from 14 residues. Trimming cost V 8 bases and J 5 bases, with 16 bases left between them.

A word on this clonotype: Just one base apart from a much larger clone, this may be a read error. The rearrangement uses TRBV6-2 or TRBV6-3 and TRBJ2-6; D could derive from TRBD1 or TRBD2 (5 bases each). V shed 5 bases and J shed 1 base, with 18 bases lying between them. The CDR3 is 18 amino acids. Germline loops: CDR1 MNHEY, CDR2 SVGEGT. This CDR3 reads CASSLPLGEQSGANVLTF. The CDR3 DNA is TGTGCCAGCAGTCTCCCACTGGGGGAGCAATCTGGGGCCAACGTCCTGACTTTC.